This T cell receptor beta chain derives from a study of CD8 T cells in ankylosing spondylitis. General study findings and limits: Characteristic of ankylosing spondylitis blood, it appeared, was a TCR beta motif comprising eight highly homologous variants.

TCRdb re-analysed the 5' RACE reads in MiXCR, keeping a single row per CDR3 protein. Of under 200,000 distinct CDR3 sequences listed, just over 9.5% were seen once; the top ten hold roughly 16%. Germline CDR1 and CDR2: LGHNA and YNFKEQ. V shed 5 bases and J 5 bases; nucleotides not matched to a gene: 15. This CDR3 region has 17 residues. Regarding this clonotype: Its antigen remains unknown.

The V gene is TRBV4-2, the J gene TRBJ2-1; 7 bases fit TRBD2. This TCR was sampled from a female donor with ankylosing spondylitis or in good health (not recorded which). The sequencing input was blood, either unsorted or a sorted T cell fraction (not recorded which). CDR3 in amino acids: CASSGERASGVDNEQFF. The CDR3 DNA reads TGTGCCAGCAGCGGAGAGAGGGCTAGCGGAGTAGACAATGAGCAGTTCTTC.